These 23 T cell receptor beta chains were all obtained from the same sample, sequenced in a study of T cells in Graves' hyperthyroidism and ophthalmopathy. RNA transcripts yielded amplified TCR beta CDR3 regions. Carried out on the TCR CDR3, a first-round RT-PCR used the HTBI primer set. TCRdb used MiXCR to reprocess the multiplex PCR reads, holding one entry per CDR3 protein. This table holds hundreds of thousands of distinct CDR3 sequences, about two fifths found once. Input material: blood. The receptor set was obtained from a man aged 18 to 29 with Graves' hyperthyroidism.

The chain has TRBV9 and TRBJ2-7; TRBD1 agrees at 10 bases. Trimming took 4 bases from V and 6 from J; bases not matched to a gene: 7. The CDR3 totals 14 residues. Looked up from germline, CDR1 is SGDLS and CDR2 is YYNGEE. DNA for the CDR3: TGTGCCAGCAGCTTGAGGGGACAGGGGTCCGAGCAGTACTTC. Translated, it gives CASSLRGQGSEQYF.

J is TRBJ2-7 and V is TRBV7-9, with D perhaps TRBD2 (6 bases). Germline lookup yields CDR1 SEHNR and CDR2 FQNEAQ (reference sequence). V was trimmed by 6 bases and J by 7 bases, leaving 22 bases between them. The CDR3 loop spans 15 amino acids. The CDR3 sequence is CASSPWGVLVSEQYF. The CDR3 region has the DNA TGTGCCAGCAGTCCGTGGGGGGTCTTAGTCTCGGAGCAGTACTTC. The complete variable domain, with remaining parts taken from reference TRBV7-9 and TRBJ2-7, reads DTGVSQNPRHKITKRGQNVTFRCDPISEHNRLYWYRQTLGQGPEFLTYFQNEAQLEKSRLLSDRFSAERPKGSFSTLEIQRTEQGDSAMYLCASSPWGVLVSEQYFGPGTRLTVT.

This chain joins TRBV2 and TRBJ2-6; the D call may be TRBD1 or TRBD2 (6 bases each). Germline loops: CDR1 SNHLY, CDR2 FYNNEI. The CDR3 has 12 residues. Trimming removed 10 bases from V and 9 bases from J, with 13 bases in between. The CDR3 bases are TGTGCCACGGTGGGGGGCGGCAACGTCCTGACTTTC. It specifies CATVGGGNVLTF.

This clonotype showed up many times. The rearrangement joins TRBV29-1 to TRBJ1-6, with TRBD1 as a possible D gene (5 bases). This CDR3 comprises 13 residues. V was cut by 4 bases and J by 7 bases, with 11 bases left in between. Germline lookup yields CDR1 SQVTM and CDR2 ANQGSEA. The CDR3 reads CSVGPGRNSPLHF. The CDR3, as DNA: TGCAGCGTTGGGCCAGGGAGGAATTCACCCCTCCACTTT. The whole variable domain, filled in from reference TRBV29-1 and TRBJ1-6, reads SAVISQKPSRDICQRGTSLTIQCQVDSQVTMMFWYRQQPGQSLTLIATANQGSEATYESGFVIDKFPISRPNLTFSTLTVSNMSPEDSSIYLCSVGPGRNSPLHFGNGTRLTVT.

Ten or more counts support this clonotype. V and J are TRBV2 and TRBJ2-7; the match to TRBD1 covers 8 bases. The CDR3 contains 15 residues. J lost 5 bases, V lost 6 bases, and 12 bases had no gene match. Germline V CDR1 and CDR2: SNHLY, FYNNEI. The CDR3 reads CASSLSGGSRHEQYF. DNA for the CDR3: TGTGCCAGCAGCCTATCAGGGGGCTCAAGACACGAGCAGTACTTC.

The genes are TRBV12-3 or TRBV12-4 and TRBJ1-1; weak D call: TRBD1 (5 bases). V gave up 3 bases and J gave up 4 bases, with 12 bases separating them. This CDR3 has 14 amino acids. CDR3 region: CASSFPSGSTEAFF. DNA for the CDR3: TGTGCCAGCAGTTTCCCCTCAGGGAGCACTGAAGCTTTCTTT.

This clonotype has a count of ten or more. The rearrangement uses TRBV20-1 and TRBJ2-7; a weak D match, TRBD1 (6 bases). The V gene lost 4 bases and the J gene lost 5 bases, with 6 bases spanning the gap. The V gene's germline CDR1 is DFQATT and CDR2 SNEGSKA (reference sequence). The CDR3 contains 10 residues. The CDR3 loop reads CSANRDEQYF. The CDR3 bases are TGCAGTGCTAACAGGGACGAGCAGTACTTC.

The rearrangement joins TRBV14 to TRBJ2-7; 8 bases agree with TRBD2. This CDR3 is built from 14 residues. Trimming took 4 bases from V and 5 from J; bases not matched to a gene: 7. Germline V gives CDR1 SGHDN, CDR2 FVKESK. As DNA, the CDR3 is TGTGCCAGCAGCCCCTCGGGACTAGAAGACGAGCAGTACTTC. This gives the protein CASSPSGLEDEQYF.

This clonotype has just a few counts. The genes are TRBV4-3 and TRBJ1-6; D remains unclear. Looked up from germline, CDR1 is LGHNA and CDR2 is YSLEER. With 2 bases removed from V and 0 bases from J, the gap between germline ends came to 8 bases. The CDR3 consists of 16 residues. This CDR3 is CASSQSASSYNSPLHF. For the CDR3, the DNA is TGCGCCAGCAGCCAAAGTGCAAGCTCCTATAATTCACCCCTCCACTTT.

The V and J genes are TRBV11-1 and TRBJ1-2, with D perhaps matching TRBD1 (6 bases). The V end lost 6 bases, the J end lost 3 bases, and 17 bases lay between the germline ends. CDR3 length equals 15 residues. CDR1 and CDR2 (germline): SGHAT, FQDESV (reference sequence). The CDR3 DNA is TGTGCCAGCAGTGCTAGGGGACAAGGAGACTATGGCTACACCTTC. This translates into CASSARGQGDYGYTF.

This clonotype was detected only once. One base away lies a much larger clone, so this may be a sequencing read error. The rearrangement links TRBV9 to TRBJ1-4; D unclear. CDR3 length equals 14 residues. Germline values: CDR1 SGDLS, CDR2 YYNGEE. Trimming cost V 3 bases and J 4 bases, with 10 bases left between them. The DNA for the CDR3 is TGTGCCAGCAGCGCAGGACGGGGTAATGAAAAACTGTTTTTT. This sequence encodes CASSAGRGNEKLFF.

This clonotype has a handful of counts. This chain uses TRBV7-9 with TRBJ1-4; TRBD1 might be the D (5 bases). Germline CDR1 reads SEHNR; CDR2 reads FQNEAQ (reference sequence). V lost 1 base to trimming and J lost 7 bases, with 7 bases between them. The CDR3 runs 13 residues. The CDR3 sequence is CASSLEGFEKLFF. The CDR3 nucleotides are TGTGCCAGCAGCTTAGAGGGGTTTGAAAAACTGTTTTTT.

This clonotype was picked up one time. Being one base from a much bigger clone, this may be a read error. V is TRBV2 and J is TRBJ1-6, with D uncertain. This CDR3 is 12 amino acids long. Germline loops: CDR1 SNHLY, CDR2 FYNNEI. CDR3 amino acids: CASGGYSSPLHF. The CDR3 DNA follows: TGTGCCAGCGGCGGTTATAGTTCACCCCTCCACTTT. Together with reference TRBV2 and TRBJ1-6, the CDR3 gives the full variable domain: EPEVTQTPSHQVTQMGQEVILRCVPISNHLYFYWYRQILGQKVEFLVSFYNNEISEKSEIFDDQFSVERPDGSNFTLKIRSTKLEDSAMYFCASGGYSSPLHFGNGTRLTVT.

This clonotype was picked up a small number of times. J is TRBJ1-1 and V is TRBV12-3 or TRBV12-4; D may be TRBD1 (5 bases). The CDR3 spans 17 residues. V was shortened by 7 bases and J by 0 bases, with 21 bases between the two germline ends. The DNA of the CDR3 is TGTGCCAGCACCCCGGGGCAGCAAACGATCATGAACACTGAAGCTTTCTTT. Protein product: CASTPGQQTIMNTEAFF.

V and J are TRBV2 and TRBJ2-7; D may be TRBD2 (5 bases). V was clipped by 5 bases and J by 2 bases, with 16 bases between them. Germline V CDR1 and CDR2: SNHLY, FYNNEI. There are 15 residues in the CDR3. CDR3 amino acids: CASSYSGSDPYEQYF. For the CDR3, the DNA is TGTGCCAGCAGTTACTCGGGTAGCGATCCCTACGAGCAGTACTTC.

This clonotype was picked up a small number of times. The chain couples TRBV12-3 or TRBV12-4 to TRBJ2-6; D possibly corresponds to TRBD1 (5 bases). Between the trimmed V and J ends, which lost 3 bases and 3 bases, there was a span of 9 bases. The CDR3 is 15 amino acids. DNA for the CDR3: TGTGCCAGCAGTTTCTGGGGCGGTGGGGCCAACGTCCTGACTTTC. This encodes CASSFWGGGANVLTF.

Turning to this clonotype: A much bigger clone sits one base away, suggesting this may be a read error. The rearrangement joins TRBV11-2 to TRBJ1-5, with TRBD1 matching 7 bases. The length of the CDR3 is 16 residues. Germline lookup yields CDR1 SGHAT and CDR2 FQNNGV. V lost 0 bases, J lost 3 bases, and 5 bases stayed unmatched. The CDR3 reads CASSLDATGNNQPQHF. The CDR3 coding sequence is TGTGCCAGCAGCTTAGACGCGACAGGGAACAATCAGCCCCAGCATTTT.

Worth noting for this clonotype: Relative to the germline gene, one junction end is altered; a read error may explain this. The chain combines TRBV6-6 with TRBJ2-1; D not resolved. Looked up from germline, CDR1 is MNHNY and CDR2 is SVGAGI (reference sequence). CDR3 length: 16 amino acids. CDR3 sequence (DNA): TGTGCCATCAGTGATCTGACTGCCAGCTCCTACAATGAGCAGTTCTTC. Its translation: CAISDLTASSYNEQFF.

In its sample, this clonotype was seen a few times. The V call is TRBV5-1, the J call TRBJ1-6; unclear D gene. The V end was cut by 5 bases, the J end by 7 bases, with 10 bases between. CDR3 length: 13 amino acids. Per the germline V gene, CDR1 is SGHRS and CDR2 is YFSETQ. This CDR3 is CASSMGQNSPLHF. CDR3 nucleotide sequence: TGCGCCAGCAGTATGGGCCAGAATTCACCCCTCCACTTT. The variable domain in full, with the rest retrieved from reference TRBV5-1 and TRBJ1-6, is KAGVTQTPRYLIKTRGQQVTLSCSPISGHRSVSWYQQTPGQGLQFLFEYFSETQRNKGNFPGRFSGRQFSNSRSEMNVSTLELGDSALYLCASSMGQNSPLHFGNGTRLTVT.

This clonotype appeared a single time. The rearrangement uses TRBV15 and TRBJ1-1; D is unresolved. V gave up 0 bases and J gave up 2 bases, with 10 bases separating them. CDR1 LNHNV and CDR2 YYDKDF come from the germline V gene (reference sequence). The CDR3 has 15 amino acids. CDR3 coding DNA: TGTGCCACCAGCAGAGACGCCAGACAAAACACTGAAGCTTTCTTT. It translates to CATSRDARQNTEAFF.

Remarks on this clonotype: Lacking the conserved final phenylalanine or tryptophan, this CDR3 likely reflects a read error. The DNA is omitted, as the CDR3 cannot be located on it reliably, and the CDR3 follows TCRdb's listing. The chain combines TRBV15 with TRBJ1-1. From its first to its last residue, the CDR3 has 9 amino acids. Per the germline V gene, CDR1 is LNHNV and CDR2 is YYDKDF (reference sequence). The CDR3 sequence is CATSRDLTP.

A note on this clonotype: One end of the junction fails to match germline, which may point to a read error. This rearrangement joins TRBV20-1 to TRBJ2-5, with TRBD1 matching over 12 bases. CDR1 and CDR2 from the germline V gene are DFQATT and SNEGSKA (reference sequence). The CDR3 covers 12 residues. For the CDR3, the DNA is TGCAGTGCTACGGGACAGGGGGCGTGGGGGGTCTTC. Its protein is CSATGQGAWGVF.

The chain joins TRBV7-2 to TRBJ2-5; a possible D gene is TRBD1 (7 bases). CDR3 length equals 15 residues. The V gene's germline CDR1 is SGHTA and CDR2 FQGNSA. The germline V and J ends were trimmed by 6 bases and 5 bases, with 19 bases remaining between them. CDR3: CASRRTGGEVETQYF. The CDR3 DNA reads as TGTGCCAGCAGACGGACAGGCGGGGAAGTCGAGACCCAGTACTTC.